A single sample is the source of the 15 T cell receptor beta chains below, sequenced in a study of T cells in Graves' hyperthyroidism and ophthalmopathy. Amplified TCR beta CDR3 regions came from RNA transcripts. The primer set for the first-round RT-PCR of the TCR CDR3 was HTBI. TCRdb re-derived calls from the multiplex PCR reads in MiXCR, one entry per CDR3 protein. The table includes hundreds of thousands of distinct CDR3 sequences, about 15% detected once. Source material: blood. The receptors come from a woman aged 25 to 39 with Graves' hyperthyroidism that later progressed to Graves' ophthalmopathy.

Comments on this clonotype: At one of its ends the junction is not consistent with the germline gene, which may arise from a read error. The rearrangement joins TRBV19 to TRBJ2-7, with 10 bases aligning to TRBD1. Germline V gene sequence: CDR1 LNHDA, CDR2 SQIVND (reference sequence). This CDR3 is 14 amino acids long. The CDR3 region is CASSGRDRGYEQHF. As DNA, the CDR3 is TGTGCCAGTAGTGGCCGGGACAGGGGTTACGAGCAGCACTTC.

The table lists this clonotype with a few counts. V and J are TRBV4-2 and TRBJ2-2; D is unresolved. The CDR3 totals 14 residues. Trimming removed 3 bases from V and 5 bases from J, with 10 bases in between. Germline V gene sequence: CDR1 LGHNA, CDR2 YNFKEQ. CDR3 in DNA: TGTGCCAGCAGCCAGGCTTTAGGGACCGGGGAGCTGTTTTTT. This gives the protein CASSQALGTGELFF.

The chain combines TRBV6-5 with TRBJ2-3; 14 bases map to TRBD2. V trimming: 4 bases; J trimming: 4 bases; junction bases outside the gene matches: 16. The CDR3 consists of 20 residues. The germline CDR1 and CDR2 sequences are MNHEY and SVGAGI. The CDR3 protein is CASSFKPPGLAGVIPDTQYF. The CDR3 DNA is TGTGCCAGCAGTTTTAAGCCTCCGGGACTAGCGGGAGTAATCCCAGATACGCAGTATTTT.

The rearrangement links TRBV20-1 to TRBJ2-7; a weak D match, TRBD2 (5 bases). The ends were cut back, 1 base at V and 0 bases at J, with 19 bases in the middle. CDR3 size: 17 residues. Per the germline V gene, CDR1 is DFQATT and CDR2 is SNEGSKA (reference sequence). DNA of the CDR3: TGCAGTGCTAGAGGTGGTCGTTGGGGAGCGGACTCCTACGAGCAGTACTTC. Protein: CSARGGRWGADSYEQYF.

This clonotype has just a few counts. The chain has TRBV19 and TRBJ1-5, with D uncertain. CDR1 is LNHDA and CDR2 is SQIVND in the germline V gene (reference sequence). CDR3 length equals 14 residues. V was shortened by 3 bases and J by 7 bases, with 13 bases between the two germline ends. The CDR3 region is CASSIRGLGQPQHF. CDR3 DNA sequence: TGTGCCAGTAGTATCAGAGGGTTAGGACAGCCCCAGCATTTT. Supplemented by reference TRBV19 and TRBJ1-5, the full variable domain reads DGGITQSPKYLFRKEGQNVTLSCEQNLNHDAMYWYRQDPGQGLRLIYYSQIVNDFQKGDIAEGYSVSREKKESFPLTVTSAQKNPTAFYLCASSIRGLGQPQHFGDGTRLSIL.

The chain has TRBV11-2 and TRBJ2-2; perhaps TRBD2 as D (6 bases). Germline V lookup: CDR1 SGHAT, CDR2 FQNNGV. Trimming left V 4 bases short and J 0 bases short, with 15 bases between. The CDR3 totals 17 residues. CDR3 region: CASSSRPPGANTGELFF. The CDR3 coding sequence is TGTGCCAGCAGCTCAAGGCCCCCGGGGGCGAACACCGGGGAGCTGTTTTTT.

This clonotype was seen just once. A read error may be the cause here, since a much bigger clone is one base away. DNA of the CDR3: TGTGCCGGCAGCGCCCGGACAGGGGCGGTCGGGGAGCTGTTTTTT. It specifies CAGSARTGAVGELFF. The V and J genes are TRBV7-9 and TRBJ2-2; 9 bases map to TRBD1. This CDR3 has 15 residues. Germline V gene data show CDR1 as SEHNR and CDR2 as FQNEAQ (reference sequence).

The chain links TRBV5-6 to TRBJ2-5; perhaps TRBD2 as D (5 bases). The germline CDR1 and CDR2 sequences are SGHDT and YYEEEE. V gave up 0 bases and J gave up 0 bases, with 9 bases separating them. The CDR3 covers 15 residues. CDR3: CASSLADWYQETQYF. The CDR3 DNA sequence: TGTGCCAGCAGCTTGGCGGACTGGTACCAAGAGACCCAGTACTTC.

This clonotype was observed many times. The V call is TRBV29-1, the J call TRBJ2-7, with 9 bases that match TRBD2. The germline CDR1 and CDR2 sequences are SQVTM and ANQGSEA. With V trimmed by 4 bases and J by 4 bases, 5 bases remained unmatched. The CDR3 sequence is 13 residues long. Here the CDR3 reads CSVAKGLAYEQYF. The CDR3 DNA reads as TGCAGCGTTGCCAAGGGACTAGCTTACGAGCAGTACTTC.

This clonotype appeared many times. The chain uses TRBV28 and TRBJ1-2, with D possibly matching TRBD1 (5 bases). V was pared by 4 bases and J by 4 bases, with 16 bases between. CDR1 MDHEN and CDR2 SYDVKM come from the germline V gene. The length of the CDR3 is 15 residues. CDR3 residues: CASSSHHQGFYGYTF. The DNA for the CDR3 is TGTGCCAGCAGTTCCCACCACCAGGGTTTCTATGGCTACACCTTC.

At least ten counts were recorded for this clonotype. The rearrangement joins TRBV24-1 to TRBJ2-1, with 7 bases that match TRBD1. CDR3 length: 14 residues. With 4 bases clipped from V and 5 bases from J, the junction kept 4 bases outside the gene matches. Germline CDR1 and CDR2: KGHDR and SFDVKD. This CDR3 reads CATSEMTGNNEQFF. In DNA, the CDR3 is TGTGCCACCAGTGAGATGACAGGGAACAATGAGCAGTTCTTC.

A few counts support this clonotype. A clone one base away is much larger, so this may be a read error. This chain connects TRBV3-1 to TRBJ2-2, with D possibly being TRBD2 (5 bases). CDR3 size: 13 residues. Germline V lookup: CDR1 LGHDT, CDR2 YNNKEL (reference sequence). CDR3 nucleotide sequence: TGTGCCAGCAGCCAAAGCACAACCGGGGAGCTGTCTTTT. As protein: CASSQSTTGELSF. The full variable domain, completed using reference TRBV3-1 and TRBJ2-2, is DTAVSQTPKYLVTQMGNDKSIKCEQNLGHDTMYWYKQDSKKFLKIMFSYNNKELIINETVPNRFSPKSPDKAHLNLHINSLELGDSAVYFCASSQSTTGELSFGEGSRLTVL.

This clonotype was observed a handful of times. Being one base from a much bigger clone, this may be a read error. This chain links TRBV11-3 with TRBJ1-1; no firm D call. This CDR3 comprises 15 residues. CDR1 and CDR2 from the germline V gene are SGHNT and YENEEA. The CDR3 here is CASSFWVAGFTGAFF. The CDR3 nucleotides are TGTGCCAGCAGCTTTTGGGTAGCGGGTTTCACTGGAGCTTTCTTT.

This clonotype was seen many times. The rearrangement joins TRBV20-1 to TRBJ1-1, with D maybe TRBD1 (5 bases). V lost 3 bases to trimming and J lost 0 bases, with 8 bases between them. CDR1 DFQATT and CDR2 SNEGSKA come from the germline V gene (reference sequence). The CDR3 extends over 13 amino acids. CDR3 amino acids: CSASGGLNTEAFF. The CDR3 DNA reads as TGCAGTGCTAGTGGGGGTTTGAACACTGAAGCTTTCTTT.

The chain recombines TRBV7-8 with TRBJ1-3; 7 positions agree with TRBD1. This CDR3 region has 14 residues. Germline assignment: CDR1 SGHVS and CDR2 FQNEAQ. With 5 bases clipped from V and 8 bases from J, the junction kept 9 bases outside the gene matches. The CDR3 DNA follows: TGTGCCAGCAGCGCCAAAAGACAGGGTCACACCATATATTTT. This gives the protein CASSAKRQGHTIYF.